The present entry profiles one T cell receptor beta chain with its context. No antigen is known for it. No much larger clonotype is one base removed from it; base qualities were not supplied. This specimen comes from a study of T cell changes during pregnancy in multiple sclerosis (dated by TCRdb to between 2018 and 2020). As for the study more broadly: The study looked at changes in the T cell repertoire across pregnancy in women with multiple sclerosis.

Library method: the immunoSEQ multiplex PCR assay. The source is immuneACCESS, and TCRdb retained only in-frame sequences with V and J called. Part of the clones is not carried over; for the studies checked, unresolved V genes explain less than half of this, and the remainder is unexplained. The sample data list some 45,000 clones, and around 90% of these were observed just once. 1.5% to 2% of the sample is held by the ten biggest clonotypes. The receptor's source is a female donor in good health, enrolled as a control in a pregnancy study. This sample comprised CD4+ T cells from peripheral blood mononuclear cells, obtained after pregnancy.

The DNA sequence is as follows: TGTGCCAGCAGCTTAGAAATAGGGAGGAGCGAGCAGTACTTC. It encodes CASSLEIGRSEQYF. The chain is assembled from TRBV11-2 and TRBJ2-7; TRBD2 might be the D gene, on 6 matching bases. V is clipped by 0 bases and J by 6 bases, and the sequence between their germline boundaries is 12 bases long. The CDR3 covers 14 residues, taking in both the cysteine and the phenylalanine. Only CDR3 DNA is held: 42 bases, read in frame from base 1. According to the germline V gene, CDR1 reads SGHAT and CDR2 reads FQNNGV.